The source of this T cell receptor beta chain is a study of beta chain features in type 1 diabetes. Purity exceeded 95% in all sorted populations. Every isolated RNA sample was fully reverse transcribed, so sequencing captured expressed TCRB transcripts. Sequenced by immunoSEQ multiplex PCR; TCRdb stores in-frame clones only, minus some. The sample lists 240,000 or so clones, roughly 21% occurring once. The CDR3 totals 12 residues. Germline CDR1 is SGHNT and CDR2 is YYREEE (reference sequence). J gave up 8 bases and V 4 bases, and 5 bases lay outside the gene matches. Study results and caveats: The VDJ junctions of type 1 diabetes patients carried fewer insertions and more deletions. All four CD4+ subsets of Type 1 diabetes patients contained TCRB CDR3s that were moderately but significantly shorter.

This clone showed up just a few times. Its target is unknown. Sequences were obtained from naive CD4+ T cells from blood. This chain links TRBV5-4 with TRBJ1-1; the match to TRBD1 covers 7 bases. This sequence was found in a middle-aged woman with type 1 diabetes. For the CDR3, the DNA is TGTGCCAGCAGCAGGGACAGCACGGAAGCTTTCTTT. The encoded protein is CASSRDSTEAFF.